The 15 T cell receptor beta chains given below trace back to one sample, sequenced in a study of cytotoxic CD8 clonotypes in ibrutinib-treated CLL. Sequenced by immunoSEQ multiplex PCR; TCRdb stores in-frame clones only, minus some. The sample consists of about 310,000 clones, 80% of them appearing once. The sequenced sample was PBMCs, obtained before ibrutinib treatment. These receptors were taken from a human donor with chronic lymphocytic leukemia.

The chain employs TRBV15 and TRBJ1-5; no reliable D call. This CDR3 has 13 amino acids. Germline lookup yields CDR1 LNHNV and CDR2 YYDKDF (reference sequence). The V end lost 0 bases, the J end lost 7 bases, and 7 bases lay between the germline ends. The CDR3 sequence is CATSRDNWQPQHF. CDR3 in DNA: TGTGCCACCAGCAGAGATAATTGGCAGCCCCAGCATTTT. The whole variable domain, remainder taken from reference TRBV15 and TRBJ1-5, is DAMVIQNPRYQVTQFGKPVTLSCSQTLNHNVMYWYQQKSSQAPKLLFHYYDKDFNNEADTPDNFQSRRPNTSFCFLDIRSPGLGDTAMYLCATSRDNWQPQHFGDGTRLSIL.

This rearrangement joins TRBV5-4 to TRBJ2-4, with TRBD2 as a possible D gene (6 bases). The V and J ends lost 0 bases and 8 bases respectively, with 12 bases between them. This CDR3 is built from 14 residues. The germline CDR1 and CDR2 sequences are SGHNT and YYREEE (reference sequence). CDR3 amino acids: CASSLASGADIQYF. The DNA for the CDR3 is TGTGCCAGCAGCTTGGCGTCGGGAGCTGACATTCAGTACTTC.

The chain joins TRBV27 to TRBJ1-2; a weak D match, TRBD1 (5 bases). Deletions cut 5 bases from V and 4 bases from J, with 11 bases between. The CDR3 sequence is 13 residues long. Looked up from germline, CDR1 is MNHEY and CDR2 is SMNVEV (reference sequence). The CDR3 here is CASSHGTAYGYTF. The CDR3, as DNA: TGTGCCAGCAGTCACGGGACGGCCTATGGCTACACCTTC.

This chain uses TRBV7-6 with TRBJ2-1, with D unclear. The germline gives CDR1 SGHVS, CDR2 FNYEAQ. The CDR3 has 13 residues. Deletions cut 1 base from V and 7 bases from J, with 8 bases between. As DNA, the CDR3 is TGTGCCAGCAGCTTAGTTGTACAGAATGAGCAGTTCTTC. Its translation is CASSLVVQNEQFF.

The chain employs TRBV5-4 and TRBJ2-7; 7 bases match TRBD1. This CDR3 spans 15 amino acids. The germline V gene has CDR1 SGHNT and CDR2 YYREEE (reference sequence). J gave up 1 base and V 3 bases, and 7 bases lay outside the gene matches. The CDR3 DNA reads TGTGCCAGCAGCTCCGGGACAGACATGTCCTACGAGCAGTACTTC. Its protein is CASSSGTDMSYEQYF.

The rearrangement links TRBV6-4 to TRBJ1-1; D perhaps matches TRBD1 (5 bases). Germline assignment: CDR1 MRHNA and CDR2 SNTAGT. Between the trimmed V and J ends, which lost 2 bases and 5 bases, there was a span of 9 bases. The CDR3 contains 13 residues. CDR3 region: CASSDRGVTEAFF. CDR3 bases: TGTGCCAGCAGTGACAGGGGAGTTACTGAAGCTTTCTTT.

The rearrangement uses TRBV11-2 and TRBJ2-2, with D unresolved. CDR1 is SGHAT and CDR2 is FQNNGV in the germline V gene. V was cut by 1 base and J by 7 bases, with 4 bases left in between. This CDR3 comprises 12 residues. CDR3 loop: CASSLGFGELFF. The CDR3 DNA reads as TGTGCCAGCAGCTTAGGTTTCGGGGAGCTGTTTTTT.

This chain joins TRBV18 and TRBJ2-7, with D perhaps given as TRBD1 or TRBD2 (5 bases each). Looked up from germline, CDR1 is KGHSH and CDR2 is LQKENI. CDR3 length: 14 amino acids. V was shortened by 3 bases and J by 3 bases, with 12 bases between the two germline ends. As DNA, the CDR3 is TGTGCCAGCTCACCCTCAGGGACCAGCTACGAGCAGTACTTC. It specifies CASSPSGTSYEQYF.

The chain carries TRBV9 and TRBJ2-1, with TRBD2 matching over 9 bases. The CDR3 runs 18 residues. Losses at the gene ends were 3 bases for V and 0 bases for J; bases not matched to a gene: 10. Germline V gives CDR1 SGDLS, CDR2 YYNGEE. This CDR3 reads CASSASTSGRSSYNEQFF. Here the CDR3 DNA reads TGTGCCAGCAGCGCCTCGACTAGCGGAAGGAGCTCCTACAATGAGCAGTTCTTC. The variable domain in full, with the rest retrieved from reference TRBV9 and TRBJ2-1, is DSGVTQTPKHLITATGQRVTLRCSPRSGDLSVYWYQQSLDQGLQFLIQYYNGEERAKGNILERFSAQQFPDLHSELNLSSLELGDSALYFCASSASTSGRSSYNEQFFGPGTRLTVL.

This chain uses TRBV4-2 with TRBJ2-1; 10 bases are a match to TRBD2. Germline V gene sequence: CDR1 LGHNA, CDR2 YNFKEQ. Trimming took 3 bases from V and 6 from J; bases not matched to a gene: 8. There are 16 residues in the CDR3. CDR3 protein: CASSQKSAGGPNEQFF. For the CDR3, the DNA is TGTGCCAGCAGCCAGAAATCAGCGGGAGGGCCCAATGAGCAGTTCTTC.

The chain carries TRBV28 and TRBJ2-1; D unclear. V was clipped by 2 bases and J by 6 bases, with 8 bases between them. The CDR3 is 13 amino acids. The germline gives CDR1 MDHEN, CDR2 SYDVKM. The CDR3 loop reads CASSLPQLNEQFF. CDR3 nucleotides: TGTGCCAGCAGTTTACCCCAGCTCAATGAGCAGTTCTTC.

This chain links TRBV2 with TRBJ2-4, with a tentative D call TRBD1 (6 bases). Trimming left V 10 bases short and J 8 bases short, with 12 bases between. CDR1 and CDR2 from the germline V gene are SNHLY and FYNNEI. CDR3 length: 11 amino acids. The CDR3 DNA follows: TGTGCCACGGGACACGGGGACATTCAGTACTTC. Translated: CATGHGDIQYF.

DNA for the CDR3: TGTGCCTGGAGTCCGGGCGGAAACACCATATATTTT. It codes for CAWSPGGNTIYF. V is TRBV30 and J is TRBJ1-3, with D unclear. The CDR3 loop spans 12 amino acids. V dropped 2 bases and J dropped 4 bases, with 6 bases sitting between them. Germline V gene data show CDR1 as GTSNPN and CDR2 as SVGIG (reference sequence).

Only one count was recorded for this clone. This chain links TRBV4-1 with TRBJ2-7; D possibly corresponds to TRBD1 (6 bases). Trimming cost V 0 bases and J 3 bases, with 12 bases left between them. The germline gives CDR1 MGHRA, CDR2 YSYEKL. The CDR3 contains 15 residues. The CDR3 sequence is CASSQDVGQLYEQYF. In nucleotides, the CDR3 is TGCGCCAGCAGCCAAGACGTAGGACAGCTCTACGAGCAGTACTTC.

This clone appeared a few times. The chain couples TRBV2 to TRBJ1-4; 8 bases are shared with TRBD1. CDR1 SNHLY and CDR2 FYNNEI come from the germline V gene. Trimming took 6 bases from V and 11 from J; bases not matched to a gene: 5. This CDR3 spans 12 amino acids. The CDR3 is CASRDRVAKLFF. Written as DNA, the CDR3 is TGTGCCAGCAGGGACAGGGTTGCGAAACTGTTTTTT.